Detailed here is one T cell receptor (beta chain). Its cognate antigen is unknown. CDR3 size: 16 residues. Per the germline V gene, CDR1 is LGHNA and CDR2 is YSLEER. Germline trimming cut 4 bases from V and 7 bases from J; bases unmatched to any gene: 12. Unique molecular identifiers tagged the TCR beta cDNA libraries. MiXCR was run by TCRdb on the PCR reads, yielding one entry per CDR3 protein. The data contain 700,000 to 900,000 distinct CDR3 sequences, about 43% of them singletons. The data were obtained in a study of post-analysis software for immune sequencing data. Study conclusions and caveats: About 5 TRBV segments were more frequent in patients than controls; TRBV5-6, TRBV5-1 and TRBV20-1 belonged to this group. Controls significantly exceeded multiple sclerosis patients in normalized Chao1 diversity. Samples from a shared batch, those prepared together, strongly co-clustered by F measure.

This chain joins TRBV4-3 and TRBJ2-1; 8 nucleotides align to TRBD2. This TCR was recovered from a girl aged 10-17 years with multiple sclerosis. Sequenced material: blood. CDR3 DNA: TGCGCCAGCAGCCTAAGCGGGCCTAGCGGGCGGAATGAGCAGTTCTTC. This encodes CASSLSGPSGRNEQFF.